This TCR beta chain derives from a study of OX40 agonist ivuxolimab in advanced cancers. Method: immunoSEQ multiplex PCR; TCRdb's copy keeps in-frame clones and lacks some. Of about 34,000 clones in the sample, approximately 80% were seen once. Trimming cost V 7 bases and J 4 bases, with 21 bases left between them. This CDR3 is 15 amino acids long. The germline gives CDR1 SQVTM, CDR2 ANQGSEA. Material: CD4+ or CD8+ T cells sorted from blood, obtained in a trial of the OX40 agonist ivuxolimab. The chain couples TRBV29-1 to TRBJ2-3; D possibly corresponds to TRBD1 (5 bases). The sequence derives from an adult with an advanced solid tumor such as melanoma, head and neck, liver or kidney cancer. The CDR3 bases are TGCAGCGGTGGGGCCAGGGATAGTGGGCCAGATACGCAGTATTTT. It codes for CSGGARDSGPDTQYF.